This T cell receptor beta chain was captured by sequencing in a study of blood T cells in healthy people across ages. Trimming at V came to 6 bases and at J to 4 bases, leaving 7 bases not matched to a gene. CDR1 and CDR2 (germline): SGDLS, YYNGEE. CDR3 size: 14 residues. Only a few counts were recorded for this clonotype. What it binds is unknown. The second PCR ran about 6 to 12 cycles with a sample-barcoded 5' primer and J-beta primers. Every molecule of cDNA carried a tag from a template-switch adaptor with 12 random nucleotides. A single record per CDR3 protein comes from TCRdb applying MiXCR to the 5' RACE reads. Of some 880,000 distinct CDR3 sequences detected, roughly 35% appear once; the ten largest clones hold about an eighth. Findings of the study overall: The recorded TCR beta diversity per million T cells decreased in a roughly linear manner with age.

The chain employs TRBV9 and TRBJ1-1; 9 positions agree with TRBD1. The receptor was derived from a man between 18 and 35 years old in good health. Specimen: blood. The CDR3, as DNA: TGTGCCAGCAACCCGGGACAGGGAGGCACTGAAGCTTTCTTT. Residues: CASNPGQGGTEAFF.